This TCR beta chain is from a study of control samples from healthy donors and cancer patients. The method was immunoSEQ multiplex PCR; TCRdb's version includes in-frame clones alone and lacks a portion of them. The table shows around 90,000 clones, with 85% to 90% occurring only once. The CDR3 length is 16 residues. Germline V CDR1 and CDR2: LNHDA, SQIVND (reference sequence). Trimming stripped 6 bases from V and 1 base from J, with 18 bases between. The receptor was derived from a woman aged 40-49 years in good health. This chain uses TRBV19 with TRBJ1-1; the D gene is possibly TRBD1 (6 bases). Source material: blood. CDR3 protein: CASRNRVGNRNTEAFF. As DNA, the CDR3 is TGTGCCAGTAGGAACAGGGTAGGGAACCGGAACACTGAAGCTTTCTTT.